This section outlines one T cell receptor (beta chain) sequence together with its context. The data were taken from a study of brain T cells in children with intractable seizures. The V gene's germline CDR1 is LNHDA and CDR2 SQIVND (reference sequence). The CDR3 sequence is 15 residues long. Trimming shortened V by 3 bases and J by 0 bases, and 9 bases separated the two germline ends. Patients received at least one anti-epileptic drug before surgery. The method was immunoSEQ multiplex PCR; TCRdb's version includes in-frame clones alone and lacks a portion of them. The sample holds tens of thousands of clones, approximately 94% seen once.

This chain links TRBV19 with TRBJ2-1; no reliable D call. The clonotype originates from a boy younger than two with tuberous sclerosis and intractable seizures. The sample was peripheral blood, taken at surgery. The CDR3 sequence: CASSMRRSSYNEQFF. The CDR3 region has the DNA TGTGCCAGTAGTATGCGGCGGAGCTCCTACAATGAGCAGTTCTTC.